This T cell receptor (beta chain) is from a study of shared clonotypes between healthy human individuals. Sequencing was performed with immunoSEQ multiplex PCR; in TCRdb, only in-frame clones are kept and a portion is missing. This table has 2 million to 2.5 million clones, approximately 95% appearing once. V was pared by 5 bases and J by 13 bases, with 19 bases between. Germline V gene data show CDR1 as SGHRS and CDR2 as YFSETQ. This CDR3 region has 13 residues. Source material: naive CD4+ T cells sorted from blood. Subset reported: CD45RA+ positively selected. The chain recombines TRBV5-1 with TRBJ2-1; D perhaps matches TRBD1 (6 bases). The sequence derives from a man between 18 and 29 years old in good health. The CDR3 coding sequence is TGCGCCAGCAGTAGTGATGAGGGGGTAAGCCAGTTCTTC. Amino acids: CASSSDEGVSQFF.